These 14 T cell receptor beta chains were sequenced from one sample in a study of beta chain features in type 1 diabetes. Study results and caveats: Among all four CD4+ subsets, Type 1 diabetes patients had TCRB CDR3s that were moderately but significantly shorter.

These receptors have no known antigen. Expressed TCRB transcripts were sequenced because the isolated RNA had all been reverse transcribed beforehand. Sequencing used immunoSEQ multiplex PCR; TCRdb keeps in-frame clones, though not all of them. The sample yields 300,000 to 400,000 clones, roughly 14% seen once. Sequenced material: naive CD4+ T cells from blood. Every receptor here comes from a woman aged 18-29 years with type 1 diabetes.

This clone was observed a few times. CDR3 nucleotides: TGTGCCAGCAGCTTTTTAGTTAACAATGAGCAGTTCTTC. Protein product: CASSFLVNNEQFF. The chain couples TRBV7-2 to TRBJ2-1; D is undetermined. The CDR3 has 13 residues. Germline V gives CDR1 SGHTA, CDR2 FQGNSA. Trimming took 3 bases from V and 5 from J, leaving 8 bases between them.

This chain joins TRBV19 and TRBJ2-5; unclear D gene. The CDR3 extends over 16 amino acids. Germline V CDR1 and CDR2: LNHDA, SQIVND (reference sequence). Trimming shortened V by 0 bases and J by 4 bases, and 15 bases separated the two germline ends. The CDR3 spells CASSIDLAQRRETQYF. In nucleotides, the CDR3 is TGTGCCAGTAGTATAGATCTGGCACAACGCCGAGAGACCCAGTACTTC.

This clone has just a few counts. This chain connects TRBV20-1 to TRBJ1-3; the D is unclear. V was pared by 2 bases and J by 9 bases, with 8 bases between. Germline V gene lookup returns CDR1 DFQATT and CDR2 SNEGSKA (reference sequence). The CDR3 loop spans 11 amino acids. The CDR3 nucleotides read TGCAGTGCTAGAACCCCCGGCACCATATATTTT. Protein: CSARTPGTIYF.

This chain links TRBV6-5 with TRBJ2-3; TRBD2 matches at 8 bases. Germline CDR1 is MNHEY and CDR2 is SVGAGI. CDR3 size: 15 residues. The trim removed 5 bases at V and 5 bases at J, leaving 9 bases unmatched. CDR3 DNA sequence: TGTGCCAGCAGTCGGATAGCGGGAACAGGAGATACGCAGTATTTT. This translates into CASSRIAGTGDTQYF.

To note about this clone: Other DNA sequences in the sample encode the same CDR3. The V gene is TRBV11-2, the J gene TRBJ1-4; 7 bases fit TRBD1. The length of the CDR3 is 15 residues. V lost 5 bases to trimming and J lost 3 bases; unmatched junction nucleotides: 6. Germline CDR1 SGHAT, CDR2 FQNNGV. CDR3: CASSRDGTANEKLFF. CDR3 DNA: TGTGCCAGCAGCCGCGACGGGACAGCTAATGAAAAACTGTTTTTT.

V usage is TRBV7-9 and J usage is TRBJ2-3, with D maybe TRBD2 (5 bases). This CDR3 region has 16 residues. V lost 7 bases, J lost 1 base, and 18 bases lay in between. Germline CDR1 is SEHNR and CDR2 is FQNEAQ (reference sequence). The CDR3 sequence: CASTSQRAVRTDTQYF. The CDR3 region has the DNA TGTGCCAGCACCTCCCAGAGGGCGGTACGCACAGATACGCAGTATTTT.

This clone was seen only a few times. V and J are TRBV5-1 and TRBJ2-5; 13 bases agree with TRBD2. CDR1 is SGHRS and CDR2 is YFSETQ in the germline V gene. Trimming took 4 bases from V and 2 from J; bases not matched to a gene: 5. The length of the CDR3 is 16 residues. The CDR3: CASSTRLAGGQETQYF. The CDR3 DNA reads TGCGCCAGCAGCACCAGACTAGCGGGAGGTCAAGAGACCCAGTACTTC.

This clone has only a few counts. The chain has TRBV18 and TRBJ1-2, with TRBD1 as a possible D gene (6 bases). Trimming shortened V by 3 bases and J by 7 bases, and 21 bases separated the two germline ends. Germline CDR1 and CDR2: KGHSH and LQKENI. This CDR3 contains 16 residues. The CDR3 sequence is CASSPLLMDSHGGYTF. The CDR3 DNA is TGTGCCAGCTCACCTCTTTTAATGGACAGTCACGGTGGCTACACCTTC.

This clone occurred a few times. The chain uses TRBV9 and TRBJ2-6; D gene ambiguous. The CDR3 is 16 amino acids. V gave up 0 bases and J gave up 0 bases, with 7 bases separating them. Germline lookup yields CDR1 SGDLS and CDR2 YYNGEE. DNA of the CDR3: TGTGCCAGCAGCGTAGGCGGTAACTCTGGGGCCAACGTCCTGACTTTC. This gives the protein CASSVGGNSGANVLTF.

The V gene is TRBV11-2, the J gene TRBJ1-1; D is unresolved. In germline, CDR1 is SGHAT, CDR2 FQNNGV. This CDR3 is 14 amino acids long. Trimming removed 1 base from V and 4 bases from J, with 10 bases in between. The CDR3 is CASSLVVGGTEAFF. DNA for the CDR3: TGTGCCAGCAGCTTAGTCGTGGGAGGCACTGAAGCTTTCTTT.

This clone was seen a few times. This chain uses TRBV30 with TRBJ2-7, with D maybe TRBD1 (5 bases). V shed 8 bases and J shed 1 base, with 15 bases lying between them. This CDR3 region has 13 residues. Germline V lookup: CDR1 GTSNPN, CDR2 SVGIG (reference sequence). For the CDR3, the DNA is TGTGCCGCGACCGCAGGGCAATCCTACGAGCAGTACTTC. It specifies CAATAGQSYEQYF.

The rearrangement uses TRBV29-1 and TRBJ2-2, with TRBD1 matching 8 bases. V lost 7 bases and J lost 2; bases outside the gene matches: 6. Germline V gene lookup returns CDR1 SQVTM and CDR2 ANQGSEA. This CDR3 has 14 residues. CDR3 nucleotides: TGCAGCGCCAGGACAGGGTCTAACACCGGGGAGCTGTTTTTT. This encodes CSARTGSNTGELFF.

The chain recombines TRBV4-1 with TRBJ1-4; D gene unclear. The V and J ends lost 1 base and 3 bases respectively, with 12 bases between them. The CDR3 length is 16 residues. Per the germline V gene, CDR1 is MGHRA and CDR2 is YSYEKL. The CDR3 protein is CASSQVILSANEKLFF. The CDR3 DNA follows: TGCGCCAGCAGCCAAGTAATTCTCTCTGCTAATGAAAAACTGTTTTTT.

Only a few counts were recorded for this clone. The genes are TRBV7-9 and TRBJ1-1; D is unclear. Germline lookup yields CDR1 SEHNR and CDR2 FQNEAQ (reference sequence). Trimming left V 1 base short and J 4 bases short, with 7 bases between. The CDR3 totals 13 residues. Written as DNA, the CDR3 is TGTGCCAGCAGCTTAGATTCCGGCACTGAAGCTTTCTTT. Its protein product is CASSLDSGTEAFF.